The 31 T cell receptor beta chains in this list originate from one sample, sequenced in a study of patients and donors after allogeneic stem cell transplantation. TCRdb re-analysed the RT-PCR reads in MiXCR, keeping a single row per CDR3 protein. Of some 960,000 distinct CDR3 sequences listed, about a sixth are singletons. Sequenced sample: blood, either unsorted or a sorted T cell fraction (not recorded which). Receptor source: a human donor who was either an allogeneic HSCT recipient or a stem cell or donor lymphocyte infusion donor (not recorded which). It is not recorded whose cells these are; they may come from a transplant donor.

This chain connects TRBV7-8 to TRBJ2-1; 12 bases agree with TRBD1. V lost 7 bases, J lost 4 bases, and 8 bases stayed unmatched. CDR1 is SGHVS, CDR2 FQNEAQ, per germline. This CDR3 is 16 amino acids long. In DNA, the CDR3 is TGTGCCAGCATTCTGGGACAGGGGGCGTTGTACAATGAGCAGTTCTTC. It translates to CASILGQGALYNEQFF.

This clonotype has ten or more counts. The chain has TRBV15 and TRBJ2-1; D might be TRBD2 (6 bases). The V and J ends lost 5 bases and 6 bases respectively, with 17 bases between them. Germline loops: CDR1 LNHNV, CDR2 YYDKDF (reference sequence). The length of the CDR3 is 15 residues. The CDR3: CATSATSGIPNEQFF. CDR3 DNA sequence: TGTGCCACCAGCGCGACTAGTGGTATTCCCAATGAGCAGTTCTTC.

The chain has TRBV6-1 and TRBJ1-6; D perhaps matches TRBD1 (6 bases). The CDR3 is made up of 14 amino acids. V lost 6 bases to trimming and J lost 2 bases, with 8 bases between them. From germline, CDR1 is MNHNS and CDR2 SASEGT. In DNA, the CDR3 is TGTGCCAGCAGCCGACAGGCCTATAATTCACCCCTCCACTTT. Translating gives CASSRQAYNSPLHF.

The chain couples TRBV20-1 to TRBJ2-3; 7 bases map to TRBD2. CDR3 length: 12 amino acids. Germline loops: CDR1 DFQATT, CDR2 SNEGSKA (reference sequence). With V trimmed by 3 bases and J by 5 bases, 2 bases remained unmatched. CDR3 sequence reads: CSASGRKDTQYF. The CDR3 DNA is TGCAGTGCTAGCGGGAGGAAAGATACGCAGTATTTT.

This chain links TRBV7-8 with TRBJ2-5; the match to TRBD2 covers 7 bases. Unmatched junction bases numbered 4, after V lost 4 bases and J lost 5 bases. Germline lookup yields CDR1 SGHVS and CDR2 FQNEAQ. The CDR3 extends over 13 amino acids. For the CDR3, the DNA is TGTGCCAGCAGCTCCGGGGGGATCGAGACCCAGTACTTC. Translation: CASSSGGIETQYF. The entire variable domain, with the rest obtained from reference TRBV7-8 and TRBJ2-5, is as follows: GAGVSQSPRYKVAKRGQDVALRCDPISGHVSLFWYQQALGQGPEFLTYFQNEAQLDKSGLPSDRFFAERPEGSVSTLKIQRTQQEDSAVYLCASSSGGIETQYFGPGTRLLVL.

This clonotype was counted only a few times. J is TRBJ2-1 and V is TRBV4-2, with 7 bases fitting TRBD2. Per the germline V gene, CDR1 is LGHNA and CDR2 is YNFKEQ. The V segment lost 2 bases and the J segment 7 bases; nucleotides outside the gene matches: 11. The CDR3 covers 16 residues. For the CDR3, the DNA is TGTGCCAGCAGCCAAATTCCAGCGGGGATAGGAAATGAGCAGTTCTTC. Translated: CASSQIPAGIGNEQFF.

This clonotype was observed a few times. V and J are TRBV20-1 and TRBJ1-2; TRBD1 is a possible D gene (6 bases). The V and J ends lost 4 bases and 1 base respectively, with 19 bases between them. The CDR3 sequence is 16 residues long. Per the germline V gene, CDR1 is DFQATT and CDR2 is SNEGSKA (reference sequence). The CDR3 DNA reads as TGCAGTGCTAAGCGTTCCGACAGGAGTCTTAACTATGGCTACACCTTC. Protein sequence: CSAKRSDRSLNYGYTF.

This clonotype was counted only a few times. The chain couples TRBV7-9 to TRBJ2-7, with D tentatively TRBD1 (6 bases). Trimming took 5 bases from V and 2 from J, leaving 16 bases between them. The CDR3 is made up of 15 amino acids. The V gene's germline CDR1 is SEHNR and CDR2 FQNEAQ (reference sequence). CDR3 sequence (DNA): TGTGCCAGCAGCGCACGAACAGGGCCTGCCTACGAGCAGTACTTC. Amino acids: CASSARTGPAYEQYF.

The chain uses TRBV5-1 and TRBJ2-1; D is perhaps TRBD2 (5 bases). V dropped 0 bases and J dropped 6 bases, with 16 bases sitting between them. CDR1 is SGHRS and CDR2 is YFSETQ in the germline V gene. CDR3 length: 16 residues. As DNA, the CDR3 is TGCGCCAGCAGCTTGGCCTTCGGCAAAGCGGCCAATGAGCAGTTCTTC. This encodes CASSLAFGKAANEQFF.

This clonotype occurred many times. V gene TRBV20-1 combines with J gene TRBJ2-7; TRBD1 might be the D (5 bases). The CDR3 length is 17 residues. The V gene lost 3 bases and the J gene lost 0 bases, with 21 bases spanning the gap. Germline V lookup: CDR1 DFQATT, CDR2 SNEGSKA (reference sequence). The CDR3 here is CSASGGGAGFSSYEQYF. CDR3 coding DNA: TGCAGTGCTAGTGGTGGTGGGGCCGGATTTAGCTCCTACGAGCAGTACTTC.

This clonotype showed up just a few times. The genes are TRBV7-6 and TRBJ2-5; unclear D gene. The germline V and J ends were trimmed by 5 bases and 0 bases, with 16 bases remaining between them. This CDR3 comprises 16 residues. Germline V CDR1 and CDR2: SGHVS, FNYEAQ. The CDR3 spells CASSQYSALYQETQYF. Here the CDR3 DNA reads TGTGCCAGCAGCCAGTACAGTGCCCTTTACCAAGAGACCCAGTACTTC.

This clonotype was seen only once. This chain uses TRBV12-3 or TRBV12-4 with TRBJ2-7; 7 nucleotides align to TRBD2. V was pared by 6 bases and J by 7 bases, with 9 bases of the junction left unmatched. The CDR3 is 13 residues long. The CDR3 DNA reads TGTGCCAGCAGCTCGCCAACCGGGAGGGAGCAGTACTTC. Its protein is CASSSPTGREQYF.

The chain employs TRBV7-2 and TRBJ1-4, with no clear D. CDR3 size: 11 residues. The germline CDR1 and CDR2 sequences are SGHTA and FQGNSA. V shed 4 bases and J shed 10 bases, with 7 bases lying between them. DNA for the CDR3: TGTGCCAGCAGCTCCGGGATAAAACTGTTTTTT. This codes for CASSSGIKLFF.

The chain combines TRBV6-5 with TRBJ2-4; TRBD1 is a possible D gene (6 bases). The germline CDR1 and CDR2 sequences are MNHEY and SVGAGI. V gave up 0 bases and J gave up 2 bases, with 11 bases separating them. The CDR3 consists of 16 residues. Here the CDR3 reads CASSYSVRGPKNIQYF. The CDR3 DNA follows: TGTGCCAGCAGTTACTCAGTCAGGGGACCCAAAAACATTCAGTACTTC.

The chain combines TRBV4-3 with TRBJ2-5; D perhaps matches TRBD1 (6 bases). Germline lookup yields CDR1 LGHNA and CDR2 YSLEER. This CDR3 contains 14 residues. With 3 bases removed from V and 5 bases from J, the gap between germline ends came to 13 bases. This CDR3 is CASSHLDQGETQYF. In DNA, the CDR3 is TGCGCCAGCAGCCACCTAGACCAGGGGGAGACCCAGTACTTC.

This chain links TRBV20-1 with TRBJ2-5; 10 bases match TRBD2. CDR1 is DFQATT, CDR2 SNEGSKA, per germline (reference sequence). With 2 bases clipped from V and 5 bases from J, the junction kept 5 bases outside the gene matches. The CDR3 has 14 amino acids. The CDR3 sequence is CSARPSGRGETQYF. CDR3 DNA sequence: TGCAGTGCTAGACCAAGCGGGAGGGGGGAGACCCAGTACTTC.

This chain links TRBV7-9 with TRBJ2-7; D is perhaps TRBD1 (5 bases). The CDR3 is 14 residues long. Trimming took 2 bases from V and 5 from J, leaving 13 bases between them. Looked up from germline, CDR1 is SEHNR and CDR2 is FQNEAQ (reference sequence). The CDR3 bases are TGTGCCAGCAGCTTATTGGCAGGGTTCCACGAGCAGTACTTC. Residues: CASSLLAGFHEQYF.

This chain connects TRBV20-1 to TRBJ1-2; D is ambiguous. The V end was cut by 3 bases, the J end by 4 bases, with 12 bases between. This CDR3 has 13 residues. Germline-derived CDR1 and CDR2 are DFQATT and SNEGSKA (reference sequence). The CDR3 nucleotides read TGCAGTGCTAGTCCCTCGAGGACCTATGGCTACACCTTC. This sequence encodes CSASPSRTYGYTF.

This clonotype was detected a few times. J is TRBJ2-3 and V is TRBV7-2, with D possibly being TRBD2 (7 bases). The ends were cut back, 7 bases at V and 2 bases at J, with 16 bases in the middle. The CDR3 covers 15 residues. Germline CDR1 SGHTA, CDR2 FQGNSA. The CDR3 nucleotides read TGTGCCAGCACCCTCTGGGGGGGGGCCACAGATACGCAGTATTTT. Translation: CASTLWGGATDTQYF.

Of note for this clonotype: Sequence at one end of the junction differs from germline and may be a read error. The V and J genes are TRBV12-3 or TRBV12-4 and TRBJ1-2; tentatively, D is TRBD1 (6 bases). This CDR3 contains 14 residues. This CDR3 is CDSSYRRGANGYTF. The CDR3 bases are TGTGACAGCAGTTACAGGAGGGGGGCTAATGGCTACACCTTC.

This sequence joins TRBV4-3 and TRBJ2-3; tentative D call: TRBD2 (6 bases). Germline-derived CDR1 and CDR2 are LGHNA and YSLEER. The ends were cut back, 0 bases at V and 9 bases at J, with 16 bases in the middle. The CDR3 consists of 15 residues. CDR3 sequence: CASSQDLGSGQTQYF. Written as DNA, the CDR3 is TGCGCCAGCAGCCAAGATCTGGGTAGCGGTCAAACGCAGTATTTT.

The genes are TRBV7-9 and TRBJ2-5; D is perhaps TRBD1 (6 bases). V was trimmed by 3 bases and J by 2 bases, leaving 16 bases between them. The CDR3 length is 16 residues. Germline V gene sequence: CDR1 SEHNR, CDR2 FQNEAQ (reference sequence). The CDR3 loop reads CASSFISGQIQETQYF. For the CDR3, the DNA is TGTGCCAGCAGCTTTATCTCCGGACAGATACAAGAGACCCAGTACTTC.

A few counts support this clonotype. The CDR3 DNA follows: TGTGCCAGCAGCTATAGCGGGGGGTTAGAGACCCAGTACTTC. Amino acids: CASSYSGGLETQYF. This chain joins TRBV7-3 and TRBJ2-5; 10 bases fit TRBD2. The CDR3 is 14 amino acids. The trim removed 4 bases at V and 4 bases at J, leaving 3 bases unmatched. Germline CDR1 is SGHTA and CDR2 is FQGTGA.

The CDR3, as DNA: TGTGCCAGCAGAGACAATCTAGCGGGAGGGCCAGATACGCAGTATTTT. Encoded protein: CASRDNLAGGPDTQYF. This chain uses TRBV25-1 with TRBJ2-3; 12 nucleotides agree with TRBD2. J gave up 4 bases and V 6 bases, and 8 bases lay outside the gene matches. The CDR3 length is 16 residues. Germline assignment: CDR1 MGHDK and CDR2 SYGVNS.

The table lists this clonotype with a few counts. This rearrangement joins TRBV4-3 to TRBJ2-3; 11 nucleotides align to TRBD2. With 1 base clipped from V and 4 bases from J, the junction kept 1 base outside the gene matches. CDR3 length: 15 residues. Germline loops: CDR1 LGHNA, CDR2 YSLEER. The CDR3 spells CASSQVGLAADTQYF. The DNA for the CDR3 is TGCGCCAGCAGCCAAGTGGGACTAGCGGCAGATACGCAGTATTTT.

This clonotype was picked up a small number of times. The V and J genes are TRBV5-1 and TRBJ2-7, with D maybe TRBD2 (6 bases). The V end lost 5 bases, the J end lost 7 bases, and 19 bases lay between the germline ends. CDR1 SGHRS and CDR2 YFSETQ come from the germline V gene. This CDR3 is 14 amino acids long. CDR3 residues: CASRPGSQAWEQYF. The CDR3 nucleotides are TGCGCCAGCAGACCCGGGAGTCAGGCTTGGGAGCAGTACTTC.

There are a few counts of this clonotype. CDR3 DNA: TGTGCCAGCAGCCCCGCCGGGACTCTTAATGAAAAACTGTTTTTT. This codes for CASSPAGTLNEKLFF. The chain uses TRBV14 and TRBJ1-4; a weak D match, TRBD1 (5 bases). Trimming stripped 4 bases from V and 4 bases from J, with 13 bases between. From germline, CDR1 is SGHDN and CDR2 FVKESK. This CDR3 region has 15 residues.

In this sample, this clonotype turned up a few times. The J gene is TRBJ2-7, the V gene TRBV20-1; no clear D. Germline V gene data show CDR1 as DFQATT and CDR2 as SNEGSKA (reference sequence). The CDR3 runs 12 residues. V lost 5 bases and J 5 bases, leaving 13 bases between the germline ends. As DNA, the CDR3 is TGCAGTGCTGGCAGGAAAACACACGAGCAGTACTTC. Protein product: CSAGRKTHEQYF.

Ten or more counts support this clonotype. The chain links TRBV12-3 or TRBV12-4 to TRBJ2-1, with 8 bases identical to TRBD2. This CDR3 is 17 amino acids long. V lost 5 bases and J lost 2; bases outside the gene matches: 11. In nucleotides, the CDR3 is TGTGCCAGCAGTACCCAGGTGGCGGGGGGCACCTACAATGAGCAGTTCTTC. Translating gives CASSTQVAGGTYNEQFF.

V and J are TRBV29-1 and TRBJ2-1; D unclear. The V end was cut by 3 bases, the J end by 9 bases, with 9 bases between. CDR3 length equals 11 residues. Germline CDR1 SQVTM, CDR2 ANQGSEA. The CDR3 reads CSVDRAGEQFF. As DNA, the CDR3 is TGCAGCGTTGATAGGGCTGGTGAGCAGTTCTTC.

This clonotype was observed many times. The V and J genes are TRBV13 and TRBJ2-7; D uncertain. CDR1 and CDR2 from the germline V gene are PRHDT and FYEKMQ (reference sequence). The CDR3 is made up of 14 amino acids. V dropped 3 bases and J dropped 5 bases, with 14 bases sitting between them. For the CDR3, the DNA is TGTGCCAGCAGCTTGACCCGACTTGACAACGAGCAGTACTTC. This codes for CASSLTRLDNEQYF.